The subject of this entry is one T cell receptor beta chain. No antigen is known for it. These data are taken from a study of cytomegalovirus exposure and HLA in healthy donors. Study-wide context: Of 398 genotyped donors, more than 70% clustered with self-reported Caucasian donors.

The CDR3 totals 17 residues. A multiplex PCR was run with 60 Vbeta primers and 13 Jbeta primers. The authors' processing: About 9.9 million of the about 80 million unique TCR beta chains counted in a later analysis were shared. Clones were sequenced by immunoSEQ multiplex PCR, and TCRdb holds only the in-frame ones, with some missing. The DNA was the basis for D and trimming; V, J and clone size are from that table. The data contain roughly 240,000 clones, over 80% of them singletons. General study findings and limits: Later analysis identified about 18,000 TCR beta sequences associated with HLA alleles, using a false discovery rate threshold of 0.05. Evidence from a later analysis indicated that most CMV-associated TCR beta chains looked HLA-restricted.

Material for sequencing was PBMCs. The clonotype originates from a middle-aged woman in good health and CMV-seropositive. This rearrangement joins TRBV21-1 to TRBJ2-2; the table's D call, TRBD2, was not checked against the DNA. TRBV21-1 represents a pseudogene. The CDR3, as DNA: TGTGCCAGCAGCCTAAGGGGACTAGCGGACTACACCGGGGAGCTGTTTTTT. This gives the protein CASSLRGLADYTGELFF.